Listed below are T cell receptor beta chains from one sample, sequenced in a study of cytomegalovirus exposure and HLA in healthy donors. Assay: immunoSEQ multiplex PCR; the TCRdb copy retains only in-frame clones and omits some. The sample shows some 87,000 clones, 65% to 80% of them seen only once. Sequencing was done on a sample of PBMCs. The receptors were sampled from a man aged 30 to 45 in good health and CMV-seronegative. Both conserved end residues are part of each CDR3. The D gene is left open where the match is weak. Clone size appears in some rows only: once, few, many, or a class for an expanded clone.

TRBV27	NA	NA	TRBJ1-2	TGTGCCAGCAGTTTACAGGGAAGTGGAGATGGCTACACCTTC	CASSLQGSGDGYTF
TRBV5-1	NA	NA	TRBJ2-5	TGCGCCAGCAGCTTGGGGCTCCAAGAGACCCAGTACTTC	CASSLGLQETQYF
TRBV5-6	NA	NA	TRBJ1-6	TGTGCCAGCAGTTTCGACAGCTCCTATAATTCACCCCTCCACTTT	CASSFDSSYNSPLHF
TRBV5-1	NA	NA	TRBJ1-5	TGCGCCAGCAGCTTGGATGTAGGGGGCAATCAGCCCCAGCATTTT	CASSLDVGGNQPQHF
TRBV9	few	NA	TRBJ1-4	TGTGCCAGCAGCCCGGGTACGATAAGTGAAAAACTGTTTTTT	CASSPGTISEKLFF
TRBV27	NA	NA	TRBJ2-5	TGTGCCAGCAGTTTCGGAGGTATGAAGACCCAGTACTTC	CASSFGGMKTQYF
TRBV7-8	NA	NA	TRBJ2-3	TGTGCCAGCAGCTCCCAGTCTAGCCGCACAGATACGCAGTATTTT	CASSSQSSRTDTQYF
TRBV27	NA	NA	TRBJ1-2	TGTGCCAGCCAAAGCAGGACAGACTATGGCTACACCTTC	CASQSRTDYGYTF
TRBV11-1	NA	TRBD1	TRBJ1-1	TGTGCCAGCAGCCCGCGGACAGGGGTGAACACTGAAGCTTTCTTT	CASSPRTGVNTEAFF
TRBV6-5	medium-sized	NA	TRBJ2-1	TGTGCCAGCAAGTTAACGGCGGATCACAATGAGCAGTTCTTC	CASKLTADHNEQFF
TRBV5-1	once	NA	TRBJ2-2	TGCGCCAGCAGCCCCTACAGGGATCCGAACACCGGGGAGCTGTTTTTT	CASSPYRDPNTGELFF
TRBV19	NA	TRBD1	TRBJ2-2	TGTGCCACCACGGACAGGGAGACGAACACCGGGGAGCTGTTTTTT	CATTDRETNTGELFF
TRBV18	few	NA	TRBJ1-2	TGTGCCAGCTCACCTGAATTTACAGCCACTAACTATGGCTACACCTTC	CASSPEFTATNYGYTF
TRBV7-9	NA	NA	TRBJ1-1	TGTGCCAGCAGCAGGGGTATCACTGAAGCTTTCTTT	CASSRGITEAFF
TRBV6-1	NA	NA	TRBJ1-1	TGTGCCAGCAGTGACCTGGGGGGAATAGACACTGAAGCTTTCTTT	CASSDLGGIDTEAFF
TRBV27	few	NA	TRBJ1-2	TGTGCCAGCGCCCAGGGGTTGGATGGCTACACCTTC	CASAQGLDGYTF
TRBV5-1	NA	NA	TRBJ2-6	TGCGCCAGCAGCGTGGATCCGGGGTCTGGGGCCAACGTCCTGACTTTC	CASSVDPGSGANVLTF
TRBV6-1	NA	NA	TRBJ1-2	TGTGCCAGCAGTGAAGTTTGGCAACAGCTTGACTATGGCTACACCTTC	CASSEVWQQLDYGYTF
TRBV6-1	NA	NA	TRBJ1-2	TGTGCCAGCAGTGAAGCCGGGCAGGGTGGAGGCTACACCTTC	CASSEAGQGGGYTF
TRBV7-2	NA	TRBD2	TRBJ2-3	TGTGCCAGCAGCTTAGAGGGACTAGCGGGGGCCGCAGATACGCAGTATTTT	CASSLEGLAGAADTQYF
TRBV19	NA	NA	TRBJ1-1	TGTGCCAGTAAAGAGCACCCGAACACTGAAGCTTTCTTT	CASKEHPNTEAFF
TRBV7-9	NA	TRBD2	TRBJ2-5	TGTGCCAGCAGCTTAGCGGGGGGGTACCAAGAGACCCAGTACTTC	CASSLAGGYQETQYF
TRBV4-1	NA	NA	TRBJ1-2	TGCGCCAGCAGCCACGGACGCAGAGGGGGCTATGGCTACACCTTC	CASSHGRRGGYGYTF
TRBV11-3	NA	TRBD1	TRBJ2-7	TGTGCCAGCAGCTTAGGACTGGACAGGGAGCAGTACTTC	CASSLGLDREQYF